This T cell receptor (beta chain) was recorded in a study of blood T cell repertoires in COVID-19. Study overall: The origin of the acute and convalescent COVID-19 samples was the United States, Italy and Spain. PBMCs, B-cell-depleted T cells, or T cells provided the cDNA or gDNA that made up the material.

Trimming at V came to 5 bases and at J to 4 bases, leaving 6 bases not matched to a gene. CDR1 SGHTA and CDR2 FQGTGA come from the germline V gene. The CDR3 is made up of 14 amino acids. Clones were read by immunoSEQ multiplex PCR, and TCRdb kept only the in-frame ones, dropping some. The profile shows approximately 350,000 clones, around 87% of them singletons. The V and J genes are TRBV7-3 and TRBJ2-3; 7 bases are a match to TRBD2. This TCR derives from a woman aged 45 to 65 with COVID-19, enrolled during active disease. Sequences were obtained from peripheral blood. In nucleotides, the CDR3 is TGTGCCAGCAGCGAGCGGGGCCTCCCAGATACGCAGTATTTT. This gives the protein CASSERGLPDTQYF.